This note documents a single T cell receptor (beta chain) sequence. The antigen is unknown. Healthy bone marrow donors made up the cohort. This record comes from a study of cytomegalovirus exposure and HLA in healthy donors. For the study at large: Approximately 85 million unique TCRs from HLA-typed donors were held in an early data release. The study's findings and limits: HLA allele associations emerged for roughly 16,000 TCR beta sequences in a later analysis, at 0.05 false discovery rate. Sequencing depth roughly uniform across donors was assumed in presence/absence analyses.

Primers included in the PCR were 60 Vbeta and 13 Jbeta primers. Sequencing was performed with immunoSEQ multiplex PCR; in TCRdb, only in-frame clones are kept and a portion is missing. The table lists about 150,000 clones, less than 90% of them singletons. Germline V gene lookup returns CDR1 SQVTM and CDR2 ANQGSEA. V was pared by 6 bases and J by 5 bases, with 17 bases between. The CDR3 length is 13 residues. The gene calls are TRBV29-1 and TRBJ2-7, with D possibly TRBD2 on 7 matching bases. The clonotype was recovered from a man in his forties in good health and CMV-seronegative. The material sequenced was PBMCs. The CDR3 DNA sequence: TGCAGCGTCCCGGGAGAGGGGGGGAACGAGCAGTACTTC. It yields the protein CSVPGEGGNEQYF.